This TCR beta chain is from a study of spatial heterogeneity in lung cancer. This clonotype was recorded many times. Documented time point: sample taken at primary tumor resection. One entry per CDR3 protein, called by TCRdb with MiXCR from the 5' RACE reads. The sample holds over 9,500 distinct CDR3 sequences, 3.7% seen once. V was shortened by 7 bases and J by 4 bases, with 8 bases between the two germline ends. Per germline, CDR1 SGHRS and CDR2 YFSETQ. The CDR3 consists of 12 residues. The sequencing used PBMCs, collected at surgery. V is TRBV5-1 and J is TRBJ2-2; D gene unclear. The source of this sequence is a female donor with early-stage non-small cell lung cancer. As DNA, the CDR3 is TGCGCCAGCTCGCCCCCCACCGGGGAGCTGTTTTTT. It is translated as CASSPPTGELFF.